This note documents a single TCR beta chain sequence. With random hexamers, 0.5 to 1 ug RNA was reverse transcribed. MiXCR, run by TCRdb on the immunoSEQ multiplex PCR reads, gives a single entry per CDR3 protein. The sample has about 130,000 distinct CDR3 sequences; nearly 95% are singletons. The data belong to a study of CD8 T cells in Susac syndrome. Trimming shortened V by 5 bases and J by 1 base, and 5 bases separated the two germline ends. The CDR3 is 12 amino acids. Germline CDR1 MNHEY, CDR2 SVGAGI. The source is a human donor in good health. The sequencing sample was made of CD4+ T cells from PBMCs. J is TRBJ1-2 and V is TRBV6-5; D not resolved. The DNA for the CDR3 is TGTGCCAGCAGTACAGTTAACTATGGCTACACCTTC. This translates into CASSTVNYGYTF.